The 32 T cell receptor beta chains reported below all come from one sample, sequenced in a study of cytomegalovirus exposure and HLA in healthy donors (dated by TCRdb to about 2017). Library generation was performed with the immunoSEQ multiplex PCR assay. For the multiplex PCR, a mixture combining 60 forward primers for TCR Vbeta segments and 13 reverse primers for TCR Jbeta segments was used. The source is immuneACCESS, and TCRdb retained only in-frame sequences with V and J called. Part of the clones is not carried over; for the studies checked, unresolved V genes explain less than half of this, and the remainder is unexplained. This sample lists 95,000 to 150,000 clones; around three quarters were detected once. The ten largest clones represent 3.7% of the sample. Sequencing input: PBMCs. All receptors come from a human donor in good health.

This chain uses TRBV5-1 with TRBJ2-7, with D unresolved. The CDR3 extends over 13 amino acids. V was clipped by 1 base and J by 0 bases, with 5 bases between them. Per germline, CDR1 SGHRS and CDR2 YFSETQ. CDR3 nucleotides: TGCGCCAGCAGCTTGCGGAGCTCCTACGAGCAGTACTTC. This codes for CASSLRSSYEQYF.

This chain connects TRBV9 to TRBJ2-2; 9 bases match TRBD2. CDR1 is SGDLS and CDR2 is YYNGEE in the germline V gene. CDR3 length: 15 residues. Germline trimming cut 2 bases from V and 8 bases from J; bases unmatched to any gene: 7. The CDR3 protein is CASSVGGRAPGELFF. Here the CDR3 DNA reads TGTGCCAGCAGCGTTGGCGGGAGGGCCCCGGGGGAGCTGTTTTTT.

The J gene is TRBJ1-2, the V gene TRBV5-1; 7 bases fit TRBD1. The CDR3 is 16 residues long. The germline gives CDR1 SGHRS, CDR2 YFSETQ. Germline trimming cut 4 bases from V and 8 bases from J; bases unmatched to any gene: 17. The CDR3 protein is CASSGGQEIFGSGYTF. The CDR3, as DNA: TGCGCCAGCAGCGGAGGACAGGAGATATTCGGGTCGGGCTACACCTTC.

The V call is TRBV7-2, the J call TRBJ2-2, with 9 positions matching TRBD2. This CDR3 is built from 16 residues. After removal of 3 bases from V and 6 bases from J, the junction contained 8 bases not matched to a gene. Germline assignment: CDR1 SGHTA and CDR2 FQGNSA. CDR3 in DNA: TGTGCCAGCAGCTTGCGACTAGCGGAGCCCCCCGGGGAGCTGTTTTTT. This sequence encodes CASSLRLAEPPGELFF.

This clone has only one observation. The chain joins TRBV11-2 to TRBJ2-7; TRBD2 aligns across 8 bases. Per the germline V gene, CDR1 is SGHAT and CDR2 is FQNNGV. J lost 7 bases, V lost 1 base, and 9 bases had no gene match. The CDR3 is 15 amino acids. CDR3 in DNA: TGTGCCAGCAGCTTAGGAACTAGCGGAACGAGGGAGCAGTACTTC. Its translation: CASSLGTSGTREQYF. The entire variable domain, with the rest obtained from reference TRBV11-2 and TRBJ2-7, is as follows: EAGVAQSPRYKIIEKRQSVAFWCNPISGHATLYWYQQILGQGPKLLIQFQNNGVVDDSQLPKDRFSAERLKGVDSTLKIQPAKLEDSAVYLCASSLGTSGTREQYFGPGTRLTVT.

There are a few counts of this clone. The genes are TRBV5-1 and TRBJ1-1; D is undetermined. The CDR3 extends over 13 amino acids. The germline gives CDR1 SGHRS, CDR2 YFSETQ. Deletions cut 0 bases from V and 4 bases from J, with 7 bases between. As DNA, the CDR3 is TGCGCCAGCAGCTTGGCTGGGCCCACTGAAGCTTTCTTT. This encodes CASSLAGPTEAFF. The whole variable domain, filled in from reference TRBV5-1 and TRBJ1-1, reads KAGVTQTPRYLIKTRGQQVTLSCSPISGHRSVSWYQQTPGQGLQFLFEYFSETQRNKGNFPGRFSGRQFSNSRSEMNVSTLELGDSALYLCASSLAGPTEAFFGQGTRLTVV.

As concerns this clone: A read error may produce the germline difference seen at one junction end. CDR3 residues: CASSISGHSDTQYF. The CDR3 DNA reads as TGCGCCAGCAGCATAAGCGGGCACTCAGATACGCAGTATTTT. The genes are TRBV7-3 and TRBJ2-3, with a weak D call TRBD2 (6 bases). The CDR3 has 14 residues. Germline CDR1 and CDR2: SGHTA and FQGTGA.

The chain carries TRBV4-2 and TRBJ2-1; 9 bases agree with TRBD2. The CDR3 loop spans 17 amino acids. CDR1 is LGHNA, CDR2 YNFKEQ, per germline. V was pared by 0 bases and J by 5 bases, with 8 bases of the junction left unmatched. CDR3: CASSQEGAGGGNNEQFF. The CDR3 coding sequence is TGTGCCAGCAGCCAAGAGGGAGCGGGAGGTGGGAACAATGAGCAGTTCTTC.

The gene calls are TRBV29-1 and TRBJ2-5; a possible D gene is TRBD2 (6 bases). Germline V CDR1 and CDR2: SQVTM, ANQGSEA. The CDR3 spans 14 residues. The germline V and J ends were trimmed by 0 bases and 10 bases, with 18 bases remaining between them. CDR3 sequence (DNA): TGCAGCGTTGAAGATTGGGACCGGGGGTGGGTCCAGTACTTC. Amino acids: CSVEDWDRGWVQYF.

Only a few counts were recorded for this clone. The chain is built from TRBV15 and TRBJ1-6; D unresolved. The germline CDR1 and CDR2 sequences are LNHNV and YYDKDF (reference sequence). The V end lost 5 bases, the J end lost 10 bases, and 21 bases lay between the germline ends. The CDR3 sequence is 16 residues long. DNA of the CDR3: TGTGCCACCAGCCGTGGCGGGGTGGCGGGTGGCTCACCCCTCCACTTT. Its translation is CATSRGGVAGGSPLHF.

The chain links TRBV5-4 to TRBJ2-7, with no clear D. The ends were cut back, 0 bases at V and 3 bases at J, with 10 bases in the middle. Looked up from germline, CDR1 is SGHNT and CDR2 is YYREEE (reference sequence). The CDR3 loop spans 14 amino acids. The DNA for the CDR3 is TGTGCCAGCAGCTTGGCCGGCGGAAACTACGAGCAGTACTTC. Translated, it gives CASSLAGGNYEQYF.

About this clone: An end of the junction differs from the germline gene, which may be a read error. The genes are TRBV19 and TRBJ1-4; D unclear. This CDR3 region has 13 residues. Germline assignment: CDR1 LNHDA and CDR2 SQIVND (reference sequence). The CDR3 nucleotides are TGTGCCAGTAGCATAGGGCTTGAAGAAAAACTGTTTTTT. Its protein is CASSIGLEEKLFF.

The chain uses TRBV19 and TRBJ1-1, with 8 bases that match TRBD1. With V trimmed by 9 bases and J by 0 bases, 3 bases remained unmatched. CDR3 size: 13 residues. Germline V gene data show CDR1 as LNHDA and CDR2 as SQIVND (reference sequence). The CDR3 protein is CASRQGLNTEAFF. The CDR3, as DNA: TGTGCCAGCCGACAGGGGCTGAACACTGAAGCTTTCTTT. The variable domain in full, completed from reference TRBV19 and TRBJ1-1, reads DGGITQSPKYLFRKEGQNVTLSCEQNLNHDAMYWYRQDPGQGLRLIYYSQIVNDFQKGDIAEGYSVSREKKESFPLTVTSAQKNPTAFYLCASRQGLNTEAFFGQGTRLTVV.

V is TRBV7-3 and J is TRBJ1-3; 8 bases fit TRBD1. Losses at the gene ends were 6 bases for V and 4 bases for J; bases not matched to a gene: 5. CDR3 length: 14 residues. CDR1 is SGHTA, CDR2 FQGTGA, per germline. CDR3 nucleotide sequence: TGTGCCAGCAGTTCAGGGACAGGCGGAAACACCATATATTTT. Protein sequence: CASSSGTGGNTIYF.

This clone was seen a single time. The chain combines TRBV28 with TRBJ2-2, with D unresolved. The CDR3 is 13 residues long. Trimming removed 2 bases at V and 5 bases at J, with 6 bases between. Germline V CDR1 and CDR2: MDHEN, SYDVKM. The CDR3 nucleotides read TGTGCCAGCAGTTTAAGCTCTACCGGGGAGCTGTTTTTT. Translated: CASSLSSTGELFF.

The V gene is TRBV6-4, the J gene TRBJ2-1; TRBD1 aligns across 7 bases. Germline values: CDR1 MRHNA, CDR2 SNTAGT. The CDR3 is 13 amino acids. Germline trimming cut 5 bases from V and 6 bases from J; bases unmatched to any gene: 4. CDR3 loop: CASSNRGSNEQFF. The CDR3 bases are TGTGCCAGCAGTAACAGGGGCTCCAATGAGCAGTTCTTC.

The V call is TRBV6-4, the J call TRBJ1-5; unclear D gene. The CDR3 runs to 16 residues. The V gene lost 0 bases and the J gene lost 0 bases, with 9 bases spanning the gap. Germline values: CDR1 MRHNA, CDR2 SNTAGT. The CDR3 sequence is CASSDSALYSNQPQHF. CDR3 coding DNA: TGTGCCAGCAGTGACTCTGCACTTTATAGCAATCAGCCCCAGCATTTT.

This clone has a handful of counts. V gene TRBV10-3 combines with J gene TRBJ1-1, with TRBD1 matching over 9 bases. Trimming cost V 10 bases and J 4 bases; bases outside gene matches: 10. The CDR3 runs 14 residues. Looked up from germline, CDR1 is ENHRY and CDR2 is SYGVKD. For the CDR3, the DNA is TGTGCCACCTCGCGGACAGGGGACGGCACTGAAGCTTTCTTT. Protein product: CATSRTGDGTEAFF.

The V and J genes are TRBV10-1 and TRBJ2-2; the D gene is possibly TRBD2 (6 bases). Germline loops: CDR1 WNHNN, CDR2 SYGVQD (reference sequence). Trimming pared 2 bases from V and 4 bases from J, leaving 8 bases between. The CDR3 length is 14 residues. The chain's CDR3 is CASSEGTRTGELFF. In DNA, the CDR3 is TGCGCCAGCAGTGAGGGGACTCGCACCGGGGAGCTGTTTTTT.

This clone was counted a few times. The CDR3 coding sequence is TGCGCCAGCAGCTTGGAGAGGAGCACAGATACGCAGTATTTT. This codes for CASSLERSTDTQYF. The chain employs TRBV5-1 and TRBJ2-3; no definite D call. Trimming removed 0 bases from V and 0 bases from J, with 5 bases in between. Germline values: CDR1 SGHRS, CDR2 YFSETQ. This CDR3 region has 14 residues.

This clone was observed once. The chain uses TRBV13 and TRBJ1-2; 8 bases agree with TRBD1. This CDR3 is built from 19 residues. J gave up 1 base and V 5 bases, and 18 bases lay outside the gene matches. Germline CDR1 is PRHDT and CDR2 is FYEKMQ (reference sequence). The CDR3 bases are TGTGCCAGCAGCGTCACGCCCCGCGGGACAGGTCTCTTTAACTATGGCTACACCTTC. As protein: CASSVTPRGTGLFNYGYTF.

The V call is TRBV29-1, the J call TRBJ2-3, with D maybe TRBD1 (5 bases). Between the trimmed V and J ends, which lost 1 base and 6 bases, there was a span of 11 bases. Germline V gene lookup returns CDR1 SQVTM and CDR2 ANQGSEA. The CDR3 has 13 amino acids. The CDR3 spells CSVEAGALDTQYF. CDR3 nucleotide sequence: TGCAGCGTTGAAGCTGGGGCCCTCGATACGCAGTATTTT.

V gene TRBV4-2 combines with J gene TRBJ1-2; D gene uncertain. Germline values: CDR1 LGHNA, CDR2 YNFKEQ. This CDR3 is built from 14 residues. Trimming shortened V by 1 base and J by 3 bases, and 9 bases separated the two germline ends. CDR3 sequence (DNA): TGTGCCAGCAGCCAAGGAGGCTTGGACTATGGCTACACCTTC. Translation gives CASSQGGLDYGYTF.

The chain has TRBV7-6 and TRBJ2-7; a weak D match, TRBD2 (5 bases). CDR3 size: 15 residues. Germline CDR1 and CDR2: SGHVS and FNYEAQ. The V and J ends lost 5 bases and 4 bases respectively, with 18 bases between them. The chain's CDR3 is CASSPRHGVEYEQYF. The CDR3 DNA follows: TGTGCCAGCAGCCCCCGACACGGGGTGGAGTACGAGCAGTACTTC.

The chain carries TRBV28 and TRBJ2-5; maybe TRBD2 (5 bases). The CDR3 runs 13 residues. V dropped 7 bases and J dropped 11 bases, with 20 bases sitting between them. CDR1 and CDR2 from the germline V gene are MDHEN and SYDVKM. This chain's CDR3 is CASTTSGFGEQYF. CDR3 sequence (DNA): TGTGCCAGCACCACCTCTGGGTTTGGGGAGCAGTACTTC.

This clone has a single count. The rearrangement links TRBV21-1 to TRBJ1-1; the D call in the table, TRBD1, was not verified against the DNA. TRBV21-1 corresponds to a pseudogene. The CDR3 length is 16 residues. CDR3 sequence: CASSKVGTEANTEAFF. Written as DNA, the CDR3 is TGTGCCAGCAGCAAAGTGGGGACAGAAGCGAACACTGAAGCTTTCTTT.

The chain joins TRBV6-5 to TRBJ2-2, with D possibly being TRBD2 (5 bases). V was shortened by 1 base and J by 0 bases, with 9 bases between the two germline ends. Germline CDR1 reads MNHEY; CDR2 reads SVGAGI. CDR3 size: 16 residues. For the CDR3, the DNA is TGTGCCAGCAGTTACTTAAAACTAGCGAACACCGGGGAGCTGTTTTTT. Amino acids: CASSYLKLANTGELFF.

Only a few counts were recorded for this clone. This chain joins TRBV6-5 and TRBJ2-5, with D possibly being TRBD1 (6 bases). CDR3 length: 16 residues. From germline, CDR1 is MNHEY and CDR2 SVGAGI. Deletions cut 2 bases from V and 2 bases from J, with 15 bases between. DNA of the CDR3: TGTGCCAGCAGTTACGGACAGTTTGCAGGACAAGAGACCCAGTACTTC. This encodes CASSYGQFAGQETQYF.

The rearrangement joins TRBV11-3 to TRBJ2-4; D possibly corresponds to TRBD2 (6 bases). This CDR3 is 18 amino acids long. From germline, CDR1 is SGHNT and CDR2 YENEEA. The V end was cut by 4 bases, the J end by 3 bases, with 22 bases between. CDR3 nucleotides: TGTGCCAGCAGCTCAGATCCCGGGAGTTGGAGACTCAAAAACATTCAGTACTTC. Amino acids: CASSSDPGSWRLKNIQYF.

In its sample, this clone was seen a few times. The chain employs TRBV7-8 and TRBJ2-1, with a weak D call TRBD1 (6 bases). The V and J ends lost 5 bases and 7 bases respectively, with 9 bases between them. Germline V CDR1 and CDR2: SGHVS, FQNEAQ. The CDR3 has 12 amino acids. The CDR3 DNA sequence: TGTGCCAGCAGCCAGGGGTGGAATGAGCAGTTCTTC. Residues: CASSQGWNEQFF.

This chain joins TRBV19 and TRBJ2-7; 9 bases are shared with TRBD1. This CDR3 has 15 residues. Looked up from germline, CDR1 is LNHDA and CDR2 is SQIVND (reference sequence). V gave up 0 bases and J gave up 6 bases; unmatched junction bases: 6. For the CDR3, the DNA is TGTGCCAGTAGTATAGAGGGGACAGGGAAGGGCGAGCAGTACTTC. Protein: CASSIEGTGKGEQYF.

This clone was observed a handful of times. The gene calls are TRBV2 and TRBJ2-5, with D perhaps TRBD2 (5 bases). Germline V gives CDR1 SNHLY, CDR2 FYNNEI. This CDR3 is 12 amino acids long. Trimming took off 7 bases at V and 0 bases at J, with 6 bases between the two ends. CDR3 sequence: CASTGNQETQYF. The CDR3 nucleotides read TGTGCCAGCACCGGGAACCAAGAGACCCAGTACTTC.